A selection of T cell receptor beta chains follows, all from one sample in a study of Graves' ophthalmopathy and Graves' hyperthyroidism. TCRdb recomputed calls from the multiplex PCR reads with MiXCR, one row per CDR3 protein. The sample lists roughly 380,000 distinct CDR3 sequences, 15% to 17% occurring once. Sequencing was performed on peripheral blood. The source of these receptors is a woman aged 18-35 years with stable Graves' hyperthyroidism. CDR3s include the opening cysteine and the closing phenylalanine or tryptophan. D genes are given only for firm matches. Expanded clones are given a class, and other clones once, few, many or no size at all.

-,TRBV6-5,-,TRBJ2-7,TGTGCCAGCAGCTTATTGGACGCGTACGAGCAGTACTTC,CASSLLDAYEQYF
-,TRBV12-3/TRBV12-4,few,TRBJ2-3,TGTGCCAGCAGTTTGATTGGGTTCGCGTATGATACGCAGTATTTT,CASSLIGFAYDTQYF
TRBD1,TRBV25-1,many,TRBJ1-2,TGTGCCAGCAGTGGGAGGGCCGGGACAGGGACGAAGGCTGGCTACACCTTC,CASSGRAGTGTKAGYTF
-,TRBV27,many,TRBJ1-5,TGTGCCAGCAGTTTTGGGGGGCATGGGGGGAATCAGCCCCAGCATTTT,CASSFGGHGGNQPQHF
TRBD1,TRBV7-8,few,TRBJ2-7,TGTGCCAGCAGCTTGGGACAGGGGATCCACGAGCAGTACTTC,CASSLGQGIHEQYF
-,TRBV10-3,many,TRBJ1-2,TGTGCCATCAGTGGGGAGCCCAACTATGGCTACACCTTC,CAISGEPNYGYTF
-,TRBV7-3,-,TRBJ2-2,TGTGCCAGCAGCCCAGAAGAGAACACCGGGGAGCTGTTTTTT,CASSPEENTGELFF
-,TRBV6-1,many,TRBJ1-3,TGTGCCAGCAGGGAAGCCCCTGGAAACACCATATATTTT,CASREAPGNTIYF
-,TRBV4-2,many,TRBJ1-3,TGTGCCAGCAGCCAATCTGTGAGCTCTGGAAACACCATATATTTT,CASSQSVSSGNTIYF
TRBD1,TRBV11-2,many,TRBJ2-5,TGTGCCAGCAGCCGACTGACAGGGGGCGGGGGTCTCATGGAGACCCAGTACTTC,CASSRLTGGGGLMETQYF
-,TRBV7-4,-,TRBJ1-1,TGTGCCAGCAGCCGACCCTCGAACACTGAAGCTTTCTTT,CASSRPSNTEAFF
-,TRBV6-2/TRBV6-3,many,TRBJ2-5,TGTGCCAGCAGTTCATACCGACAAGAGACCCAGTACTTC,CASSSYRQETQYF